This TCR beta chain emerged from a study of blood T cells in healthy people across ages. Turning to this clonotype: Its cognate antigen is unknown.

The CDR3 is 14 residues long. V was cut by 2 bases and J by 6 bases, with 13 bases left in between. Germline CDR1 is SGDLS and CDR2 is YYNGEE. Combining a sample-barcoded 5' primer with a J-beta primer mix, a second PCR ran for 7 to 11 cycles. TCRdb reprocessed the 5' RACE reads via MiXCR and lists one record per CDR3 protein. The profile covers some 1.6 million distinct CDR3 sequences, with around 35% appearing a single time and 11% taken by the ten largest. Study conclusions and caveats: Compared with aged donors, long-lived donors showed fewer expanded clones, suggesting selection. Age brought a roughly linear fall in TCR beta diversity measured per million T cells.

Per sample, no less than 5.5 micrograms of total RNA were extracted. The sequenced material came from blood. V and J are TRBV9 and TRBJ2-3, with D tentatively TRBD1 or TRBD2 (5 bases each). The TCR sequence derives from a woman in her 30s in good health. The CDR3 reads CASSVGDPDDTQYF. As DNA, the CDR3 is TGTGCCAGCAGCGTTGGGGACCCAGATGATACGCAGTATTTT.